A single T cell receptor (beta chain) is shown here with its context. This record comes from a study of memory CD4+ T cells and cytomegalovirus serostatus. Trimming stripped 4 bases from V and 6 bases from J, with 15 bases between. The V gene's germline CDR1 is SGHRS and CDR2 YFSETQ. The CDR3 runs to 14 residues. The sort gate was single viable CD3+CD4+CD8-CD45RO+ cells for memory CD4+ T cells. Using immunoSEQ multiplex PCR, the repertoire was profiled, and TCRdb retains in-frame clones only, with some absent. This sample carries tens of thousands of clones, less than 80% of them seen once, and the ten largest clones take roughly 5.7%.

The chain couples TRBV5-1 to TRBJ2-3, with D maybe TRBD1 (6 bases). The sequence was collected from an adult in good health and CMV-seropositive. The sample taken for sequencing was memory CD4+ T cells from blood. CDR3 sequence (DNA): TGCGCCAGCAGCCGGGACCAGGGGACCGATACGCAGTATTTT. It translates to CASSRDQGTDTQYF.